The 28 T cell receptor beta chains given below trace back to one sample, sequenced in a study of cytomegalovirus exposure and HLA in healthy donors. Clones were sequenced by immunoSEQ multiplex PCR, and TCRdb holds only the in-frame ones, with some missing. The top ten clones hold approximately 1.4% of a sample with more than 65,000 clones, approximately 96% of them seen once. What was sequenced was PBMCs. These TCRs come from a woman aged 18-29 years in good health and CMV-seronegative.

This rearrangement joins TRBV5-4 to TRBJ1-4, with 10 nucleotides matching TRBD1. Germline assignment: CDR1 SGHNT and CDR2 YYREEE (reference sequence). The ends lost 4 bases at V and 8 bases at J; junction bases unmatched: 8. The CDR3 consists of 15 residues. DNA of the CDR3: TGTGCCAGCAGCCCGGGACAGGGGACGGGGGAAAAACTGTTTTTT. Protein sequence: CASSPGQGTGEKLFF. The whole variable domain, remainder taken from reference TRBV5-4 and TRBJ1-4, is ETGVTQSPTHLIKTRGQQVTLRCSSQSGHNTVSWYQQALGQGPQFIFQYYREEENGRGNFPPRFSGLQFPNYSSELNVNALELDDSALYLCASSPGQGTGEKLFFGSGTQLSVL.

This chain's CDR3 is CASSSVTSGRAGAKNIQYF. CDR3 nucleotides: TGTGCCAGCAGCTCGGTTACTAGCGGGAGGGCCGGGGCCAAAAACATTCAGTACTTC. This sequence joins TRBV7-2 and TRBJ2-4; TRBD2 agrees at 13 bases. The CDR3 extends over 19 amino acids. V trimming: 4 bases; J trimming: 1 base; junction bases outside the gene matches: 10. Germline-derived CDR1 and CDR2 are SGHTA and FQGNSA.

This clone showed up just once. The chain employs TRBV15 and TRBJ2-7, with 10 bases aligning to TRBD2. This CDR3 has 17 amino acids. CDR1 LNHNV and CDR2 YYDKDF come from the germline V gene (reference sequence). V lost 0 bases to trimming and J lost 6 bases; unmatched junction nucleotides: 11. The chain's CDR3 is CATSRDPLAGVSSEQYF. The CDR3 coding sequence is TGTGCCACCAGCAGAGATCCCCTAGCGGGAGTTTCTTCCGAGCAGTACTTC.

A single count supports this clone. The junction does not match germline at one end; this may be a read error. The chain joins TRBV7-2 to TRBJ2-1, with no clear D. This CDR3 has 15 amino acids. Germline loops: CDR1 SGHTA, CDR2 FQGNSA. CDR3 DNA: TGTGCCAGCCTCCTAGTCGACTTTTCCTTCAATGAGCAGTTCTTC. Protein: CASLLVDFSFNEQFF.

The gene calls are TRBV15 and TRBJ1-2, with D possibly TRBD1 on 5 matching bases. The CDR3 totals 14 residues. Trimming stripped 0 bases from V and 8 bases from J, with 13 bases between. Germline CDR1 and CDR2: LNHNV and YYDKDF (reference sequence). The CDR3 DNA sequence: TGTGCCACCAGCAGAGATCAGGGAGGGTTAGGCTACACCTTC. Residues: CATSRDQGGLGYTF.

The V call is TRBV5-4, the J call TRBJ2-1; a possible D gene is TRBD2 (5 bases). CDR1 and CDR2 from the germline V gene are SGHNT and YYREEE (reference sequence). CDR3 length equals 15 residues. V gave up 0 bases and J gave up 0 bases, with 7 bases separating them. This chain's CDR3 is CASSLERSSYNEQFF. The CDR3 bases are TGTGCCAGCAGCTTGGAGCGGAGCTCCTACAATGAGCAGTTCTTC.

The rearrangement uses TRBV18 and TRBJ2-3; 12 bases match TRBD2. This CDR3 contains 15 residues. Germline V CDR1 and CDR2: KGHSH, LQKENI. V gave up 2 bases and J gave up 3 bases; unmatched junction bases: 0. CDR3 protein: CASSPGLAGTDTQYF. CDR3 sequence (DNA): TGTGCCAGCTCACCAGGACTAGCGGGGACAGATACGCAGTATTTT.

This chain joins TRBV19 and TRBJ2-7, with unresolved D. V was shortened by 8 bases and J by 2 bases, with 19 bases between the two germline ends. The CDR3 has 15 residues. Germline loops: CDR1 LNHDA, CDR2 SQIVND (reference sequence). CDR3 amino acids: CASQFNHGSPYEQYF. As DNA, the CDR3 is TGTGCCAGTCAGTTTAATCACGGGTCCCCCTACGAGCAGTACTTC. Together with reference TRBV19 and TRBJ2-7, the CDR3 gives the full variable domain: DGGITQSPKYLFRKEGQNVTLSCEQNLNHDAMYWYRQDPGQGLRLIYYSQIVNDFQKGDIAEGYSVSREKKESFPLTVTSAQKNPTAFYLCASQFNHGSPYEQYFGPGTRLTVT.

This sequence joins TRBV7-2 and TRBJ2-7; 10 nucleotides align to TRBD2. CDR1 is SGHTA and CDR2 is FQGNSA in the germline V gene. Trimming removed 4 bases from V and 3 bases from J; junction bases left unmatched: 6. The CDR3 contains 15 residues. The CDR3, as DNA: TGTGCCAGCAGCTCTATAGCGGGAGGACGCTACGAGCAGTACTTC. This gives the protein CASSSIAGGRYEQYF.

The rearrangement links TRBV7-8 to TRBJ2-7, with D tentatively TRBD2 (5 bases). The germline V gene encodes CDR1 SGHVS and CDR2 FQNEAQ. The V end was cut by 3 bases, the J end by 0 bases, with 9 bases between. The CDR3 spans 14 residues. The CDR3 is CASSFISGSYEQYF. The CDR3 DNA follows: TGTGCCAGCAGCTTCATCAGCGGCTCCTACGAGCAGTACTTC.

The chain has TRBV19 and TRBJ2-3; 8 bases fit TRBD2. The germline gives CDR1 LNHDA, CDR2 SQIVND (reference sequence). The CDR3 is 15 residues long. Unmatched junction bases numbered 5, after V lost 4 bases and J lost 2 bases. CDR3 residues: CASSNSGKDTDTQYF. The CDR3 coding sequence is TGTGCCAGTAGTAATAGCGGGAAAGACACAGATACGCAGTATTTT. The full variable domain, its missing parts supplied by reference TRBV19 and TRBJ2-3, is DGGITQSPKYLFRKEGQNVTLSCEQNLNHDAMYWYRQDPGQGLRLIYYSQIVNDFQKGDIAEGYSVSREKKESFPLTVTSAQKNPTAFYLCASSNSGKDTDTQYFGPGTRLTVL.

V is TRBV19 and J is TRBJ2-1; TRBD2 matches 13 bases. V lost 5 bases and J lost 9; bases outside the gene matches: 7. Germline CDR1 and CDR2: LNHDA and SQIVND (reference sequence). The CDR3 loop spans 15 amino acids. CDR3 DNA: TGTGCCAGTAGTGTGACTAGCGGGAGGTTGGGTGAGCAGTTCTTC. This gives the protein CASSVTSGRLGEQFF.

This clone was seen only a few times. V is TRBV7-2 and J is TRBJ2-7; no clear D gene. Germline CDR1 SGHTA, CDR2 FQGNSA. V dropped 4 bases and J dropped 3 bases, with 4 bases sitting between them. The CDR3 sequence is 11 residues long. CDR3 protein: CASSSFYEQYF. The CDR3 DNA sequence: TGTGCCAGCAGCTCCTTCTACGAGCAGTACTTC.

This clone was seen once. This rearrangement joins TRBV2 to TRBJ1-1, with D uncertain. The CDR3 covers 14 residues. The V end lost 3 bases, the J end lost 4 bases, and 12 bases lay between the germline ends. Per germline, CDR1 SNHLY and CDR2 FYNNEI. The CDR3 loop reads CASSELVLSTEAFF. In DNA form, the CDR3 reads TGTGCCAGCAGTGAGCTGGTGTTGAGCACTGAAGCTTTCTTT.

This chain connects TRBV7-9 to TRBJ2-5; tentative D call: TRBD2 (6 bases). CDR1 is SEHNR and CDR2 is FQNEAQ in the germline V gene (reference sequence). The CDR3 is made up of 12 amino acids. V gave up 4 bases and J gave up 5 bases, with 8 bases separating them. CDR3 sequence: CASSSREETQYF. DNA for the CDR3: TGTGCCAGCAGCTCCCGGGAGGAGACCCAGTACTTC.

This clone was seen just once. CDR3 sequence (DNA): TGTGCCAGCAGTTTCTGGGCGCGTGGCGGGAGTGGCGGGGAGCTGTTTTTT. Protein: CASSFWARGGSGGELFF. The rearrangement joins TRBV28 to TRBJ2-2; TRBD2 aligns across 7 bases. CDR1 and CDR2 from the germline V gene are MDHEN and SYDVKM. V was pared by 3 bases and J by 7 bases, with 14 bases of the junction left unmatched. The CDR3 has 17 residues.

The V gene is TRBV11-2, the J gene TRBJ2-3, with 7 bases fitting TRBD1. The length of the CDR3 is 15 residues. CDR1 and CDR2 (germline): SGHAT, FQNNGV. Losses at the gene ends were 5 bases for V and 0 bases for J; bases not matched to a gene: 5. For the CDR3, the DNA is TGTGCCAGCAGCCCAACAGGGGTGAGCACAGATACGCAGTATTTT. Protein sequence: CASSPTGVSTDTQYF.

This clone was detected a few times. CDR3 in DNA: TGTGCCAGCAGTTCGACTTTCACAGGGCTCCCCAGCACCGGGGAGCTGTTTTTT. Translation gives CASSSTFTGLPSTGELFF. The rearrangement joins TRBV27 to TRBJ2-2; possible D gene TRBD1, 6 bases. Germline V CDR1 and CDR2: MNHEY, SMNVEV (reference sequence). V was shortened by 4 bases and J by 4 bases, with 22 bases between the two germline ends. The CDR3 length is 18 residues.

Here the CDR3 reads CASSLDTSGGSSYNEQFF. The CDR3 DNA is TGTGCCAGCAGCTTAGATACGTCGGGCGGGAGCTCCTACAATGAGCAGTTCTTC. This chain uses TRBV11-2 with TRBJ2-1; 7 bases match TRBD2. CDR1 and CDR2 (germline): SGHAT, FQNNGV. J lost 0 bases, V lost 0 bases, and 8 bases had no gene match. This CDR3 region has 18 residues.

The chain recombines TRBV19 with TRBJ2-2, with TRBD1 matching over 7 bases. J was trimmed by 4 bases and V by 6 bases; bases with no gene match: 5. CDR3 length: 14 residues. Looked up from germline, CDR1 is LNHDA and CDR2 is SQIVND (reference sequence). CDR3 DNA sequence: TGTGCCAGTAGAGGCGCAGGGGGCACCGGGGAGCTGTTTTTT. This translates into CASRGAGGTGELFF.

The chain uses TRBV27 and TRBJ2-7; D may be TRBD1 (5 bases). Between the trimmed V and J ends, which lost 5 bases and 0 bases, there was a span of 20 bases. Germline CDR1 and CDR2: MNHEY and SMNVEV (reference sequence). The CDR3 has 17 amino acids. The CDR3 loop reads CASSPFFTGTVSYEQYF. The CDR3 coding sequence is TGTGCCAGCAGTCCGTTCTTTACAGGAACCGTCTCCTACGAGCAGTACTTC.

The chain is built from TRBV5-5 and TRBJ2-3; 12 positions match TRBD2. The trim removed 4 bases at V and 4 bases at J, leaving 4 bases unmatched. CDR3 length: 15 amino acids. Germline V gene sequence: CDR1 SGHKS, CDR2 YYEKEE (reference sequence). This CDR3 reads CASSLGTSGPDTQYF. CDR3 nucleotides: TGTGCCAGCAGCCTGGGGACTAGCGGGCCAGATACGCAGTATTTT.

This clone was detected once. V and J are TRBV27 and TRBJ2-7; TRBD1 matches at 9 bases. Trimming at V came to 5 bases and at J to 5 bases, leaving 7 bases not matched to a gene. CDR1 and CDR2 from the germline V gene are MNHEY and SMNVEV (reference sequence). The CDR3 totals 14 residues. CDR3 nucleotides: TGTGCCAGCAGTCTAACAGGGGGCTACAACGAGCAGTACTTC. It encodes CASSLTGGYNEQYF.

The CDR3 region is CASEPRGLTEAFF. The CDR3 DNA reads as TGTGCCAGTGAGCCACGAGGCCTCACTGAAGCTTTCTTT. The gene calls are TRBV19 and TRBJ1-1; D not certain. Germline V gene data show CDR1 as LNHDA and CDR2 as SQIVND (reference sequence). This CDR3 has 13 residues. Deletions cut 8 bases from V and 4 bases from J, with 14 bases between.

The chain couples TRBV6-1 to TRBJ1-2; 11 bases match TRBD1. The CDR3 is 15 amino acids. Germline V lookup: CDR1 MNHNS, CDR2 SASEGT. The trim removed 4 bases at V and 4 bases at J, leaving 5 bases unmatched. CDR3 in amino acids: CASSAGQGASYGYTF. The DNA of the CDR3 is TGTGCCAGCAGTGCAGGACAGGGGGCCTCCTATGGCTACACCTTC.

The V call is TRBV6-6, the J call TRBJ1-5, with 11 bases aligning to TRBD1. This CDR3 spans 15 amino acids. Germline-derived CDR1 and CDR2 are MNHNY and SVGAGI (reference sequence). V shed 1 base and J 6 bases; nucleotides not matched to a gene: 2. The CDR3 region is CASSYFGTGGQPQHF. In nucleotides, the CDR3 is TGTGCCAGCAGTTACTTTGGGACAGGGGGTCAGCCCCAGCATTTT.

This clone was seen a few times. The chain links TRBV5-8 to TRBJ2-7, with a possible D match to TRBD1 (5 bases). Germline assignment: CDR1 SGHTS and CDR2 YDEGEE. The length of the CDR3 is 14 residues. Trimming cost V 4 bases and J 6 bases, with 17 bases left between them. Written as DNA, the CDR3 is TGTGCCAGCAGCGCCCTGGGCAGGGCCGGCGAGCAGTACTTC. Residues: CASSALGRAGEQYF.

The chain couples TRBV19 to TRBJ1-5, with D perhaps TRBD1 (5 bases). This CDR3 spans 12 amino acids. V lost 6 bases and J lost 9, with 12 bases in between. Germline V gives CDR1 LNHDA, CDR2 SQIVND (reference sequence). The CDR3 loop reads CASRDRDSPQHF. The CDR3 DNA reads TGTGCCAGTAGAGACCGGGACTCGCCCCAGCATTTT.